The present TCR beta chain was sequenced within a study of cytomegalovirus exposure and HLA in healthy donors (dated by TCRdb to about 2017). A note on the overall study: In an earlier analysis of 450 to 750 of the donors, 276 Gb of sequence data and 117 million unique TCR beta sequences from about 179 million T cells were reported. Among roughly 400 genotyped donors of the cohort, an average of about 240,000 unique TCR beta nucleotide sequences was sequenced per donor, of which about 19% were non-productive. A later analysis re-analyzed previously published TCR beta repertoires from 666 donors and added high-resolution HLA genotyping to study TCR occurrence patterns. The later analysis used no new phenotypic data to find candidate immune exposures, relying instead on TCR beta sequences and their occurrence across donors. The study profiled the T cell repertoires of fewer than 850 subjects by immunosequencing and related them to cytomegalovirus serostatus. Donor age, sex, ethnicity and CMV serostatus were compiled together with the repertoire data. In a later genetic analysis, genome-wide SNP genotypes for about three fifths of the roughly 670 donors were used, and that subset was treated as a discovery cohort. Typing coverage varied by locus: roughly 629-640 donors for A, B, C, DRB1 and DQB1; around 560 for DQA1; approximately 570 for DPA1; more than 450 for DPB1. Besides the first cohort of under 700 subjects, a separate validation cohort made up of 95 to 150 different subjects was used. To predict cytomegalovirus infection status, the study combined high-throughput TCR immunosequencing, statistical association of individual TCRs with disease status, and machine learning. An earlier analysis of fewer than 750 of the donors used high-throughput TCR beta sequencing to judge whether each TCR beta V gene segment behaved as functional or pseudogenic. A handful of DR-DQ haplotypes were handled as single units for association and clustering because linkage in the cohort was strong. The study aimed to test whether signatures of past pathogen exposure could be identified by cataloging public T cell receptors. Every discovery cohort repertoire had been produced on one sequencing platform. About 330 gigabases of sequencing data and around 80 million unique TCR sequences made up an early release that covered several hundred HLA-typed donors. Class I and class II HLA loci were covered by the typing at four-digit resolution. The genetic ancestry cluster associated with self-reported Caucasian donors included about 81% of the approximately 430 genotyped donors. What the work shows at the level of the full study, not this receptor alone: This cohort had only TCR beta chains sequenced, and the lack of alpha or paired-chain data limited which features could be detected. In an earlier analysis of a few hundred of the donors, most TCR beta V segments were observed in productive rearrangements about 87% or about 30% of the time, broadly matching IMGT annotations. In a later analysis, some 18,000 TCR beta sequences were associated with specific HLA alleles at a false discovery rate of 0.05. The presence/absence analyses assumed that sequencing depth was roughly uniform across donors, and that assumption may not be true. A cluster of highly shared sequence variants was judged likely to represent a technical artifact of the sequencing pipeline. The earlier analysis of 587 of the donors excluded roughly 17 rarely observed V segments, including chromosome 9 orphons, because counts were too low. The classifier was reported to diagnose cytomegalovirus status with high specificity and sensitivity in both the original cohort and the validation cohort. The only immune exposure information available for the cohort was CMV serostatus. A later analysis reported that several top co-occurrence clusters appeared linked to parvovirus B19, influenza, CMV and Epstein-Barr virus. When HLA alleles, especially DR and DQ, strongly co-occurred, attributing TCR associations to individual alleles was difficult. A later analysis found that TCR association rates varied across HLA loci, with DRB1 alleles showing the most associated TCRs and HLA-C alleles the fewest. In a later analysis, most CMV-associated TCR beta chains were found to appear HLA-restricted, with HLA associations seemingly driven largely by CMV exposure. HLA typing was unavailable for some donors at each locus, so association tests used only the typed subset. Some IMGT-functional V segments, including TRBV6-2 and TRBV6-3, could not be told apart with the 87-base-pair reads, so those segments were excluded. A further reported finding was that TCR beta sequences accurately predicted the HLA-A and HLA-B alleles for most subjects in the first cohort. According to the authors, the approach could potentially be generalized to other disease states and immunological phenotypes. Compared with the approximately 670-donor mean, donors in an Asian-associated ancestry cluster had fewer N-insertions in productive TCRs, according to a later genetic analysis. Correlated functional status among segregating V segments might be attributable to linkage disequilibrium, but an unknown experimental factor could not be ruled out. V-gene and J-gene trimming of TCR beta chains was associated with a missense DCLRE1C variant in a later genetic analysis, and the association was replicated in an independent cohort. While some public TCRs were present in many individuals, most TCR sequences turned up only very rarely across donors. In vitro tests confirmed that a few of the cytomegalovirus-associated TCR beta chains recognize cytomegalovirus antigens. In the study, approximately 150 TCR beta chains were listed as associated with cytomegalovirus. A later analysis found that HLA-associated TCR beta chains were more clonally expanded and had lower generation probabilities than equally common non-associated chains.

Concerning this clone: The target of this receptor is not known.

CDR1 is given as MNHEY and CDR2 as SMNVEV, both from the germline V gene (reference sequence). The CDR3 contains 16 residues, cysteine and phenylalanine counted. Only the CDR3 DNA is retained, 48 bases long and in frame from the first base. At the junction V is shortened by 4 bases and J by 2 bases, with 18 bases in between. The cohort consisted of some 670 healthy bone marrow donors. At the time of sampling, all cohort members were nominally healthy, though unrecorded immune exposures were likely present. The donor tested CMV seronegative, placing the donor among the 350 or so seronegative members of the cohort. Every donor gave a peripheral blood sample, and the peripheral blood mononuclear cells from that sample were used for TCR beta sequencing. Genomic DNA extraction from the blood cell samples was performed with the Qiagen DNeasy Blood Extraction Kit. Library preparation employed the immunoSEQ multiplex PCR assay. The multiplex PCR relied on a mix of 60 forward primers for TCR Vbeta segments and 13 reverse primers for TCR Jbeta segments. Amplification of the CDR3 region of rearranged TCR beta genes was performed with a multiplex PCR assay on genomic DNA. The amplified TCR beta libraries were sequenced on the Illumina HiSeq System as 87-base-pair reads. Processing in the source paper ran as follows. In a later analysis, some 80 million unique TCR beta chains were counted across the 650 to 750 repertoires, and about 10 million of these chains were shared by at least two donors. A nearest-neighbor algorithm error-corrected the raw reads and collapsed the reads into unique sequences, merging closely related sequences to remove PCR and sequencing errors. To assign V, D and J gene segments, CDR3 sequences were aligned to IMGT reference sequences. Each retained sequence needed at least a six-nucleotide match to both a V gene segment and a J gene segment. Rearrangements were called productive when the CDR3 lacked stop codons and stayed in frame with V and J; all others were non-productive. Following IMGT convention, CDR3 was defined as the stretch from the second conserved V-encoded cysteine up to the conserved J-encoded phenylalanine. The earlier analysis of around 640 of the donors excluded sequences that lacked an unambiguous match to a single V gene segment. In an earlier analysis of roughly 500 of the donors, V segments were called functional above 56.7% productive rearrangements and were called segregating when the between-donor standard deviation exceeded 5%. A statistical classification framework was built for diagnosing cytomegalovirus status from the catalog of TCR beta chain sequences. In a later analysis, V and J genes were assigned by comparing TCR nucleotide sequences against IMGT/GENE-DB human TR gene sequences. Using the TCRdist pipeline, a later analysis assigned CDR3 sequences along with most-parsimonious VDJ recombination scenarios. In a later analysis, each TCR beta chain was defined by its CDR3 amino acid sequence together with its V-gene family, and reads lacking a unique V-gene family were excluded. As a way to deal with suspected cross-contamination and a sequencing artifact, a later analysis dropped roughly 600 nucleotide sequences that were highly shared and had low generation probability. For each public chain, a later analysis derived a clonal expansion index from normalized ranks of inferred template counts within each repertoire. Generation probabilities in a later analysis came from a VDJ recombination model fitted to out-of-frame rearrangements, and those results were checked against IGoR. In a later analysis, hypergeometric tests were used to score TCR-TCR, TCR-HLA and TCR-CMV co-occurrence, with a repertoire-size bias correction applied to TCR pairs. In a later analysis, false discovery rates were estimated by permuting HLA or CMV assignments 20 times. In a later analysis, co-occurring TCRs were grouped using DBSCAN, and TCRdist sequence similarity was added for clustering within HLA-allele-positive subsets. Co-occurrence clustering excluded repertoires with fewer than 30,000 or more than 120,000 public chains, plus five with anomalous nucleotide sharing. TCRdb took this table from immuneACCESS and kept in-frame rearrangements with V and J called. Such tables lack part of the clones; where checked against another copy, unresolved V genes explain under half of the gap, and the rest is unexplained. That table is the source of V, J and clone size, and D and trimming were worked out from the DNA. This sample's listing comprises 130,000 or so clones. Jointly, the top ten make up about 1.8% of the sample.

Sequencing was done on a sample of PBMCs. This clonotype originated in a man younger than 35 in good health and CMV-seronegative. The sequence joins TRBV27 to TRBJ2-7; a tentative D match to TRBD2 spans 6 bases. DNA sequence: TGTGCCAGCAGTTCCCCCTCCCGGGACTGGCCCTACGAGCAGTACTTC. It codes for CASSSPSRDWPYEQYF.